Listed below are T cell receptor beta chains from one sample, sequenced in a study of naive and memory T cell subsets. In TCRdb, the UMI-ligation and nested PCR reads were re-called with MiXCR into one record per CDR3 protein. The table shows around 35,000 distinct CDR3 sequences, with about an eighth occurring only once. The sample taken for sequencing was effector memory CD4+ T cells from blood. The receptors come from a human donor in good health. Both conserved end residues are part of each CDR3. The order of the fields is J gene, clone size, D gene, V gene, CDR3 protein, CDR3 DNA. The D gene is left open where the match is weak. Clone sizes are given selectively: once, few, many, or a class where the clone is expanded.

J gene: TRBJ2-2
clone size: .
D gene: .
V gene: TRBV20-1
CDR3 protein: CSALGGNGELFF
CDR3 DNA: TGCAGTGCATTGGGGGGCAACGGGGAGCTGTTTTTT

J gene: TRBJ2-5
clone size: many
D gene: .
V gene: TRBV25-1
CDR3 protein: CASSVVVAIQETQYF
CDR3 DNA: TGTGCCAGCAGTGTCGTGGTAGCGATACAAGAGACCCAGTACTTC

J gene: TRBJ2-5
clone size: few
D gene: .
V gene: TRBV7-2
CDR3 protein: CASSRSAGTETQYF
CDR3 DNA: TGTGCCAGCAGCCGAAGCGCAGGTACGGAGACCCAGTACTTC

J gene: TRBJ1-2
clone size: .
D gene: .
V gene: TRBV19
CDR3 protein: CASSRTDPMVNYGYTF
CDR3 DNA: TGTGCCAGTTCCCGGACCGACCCTATGGTTAACTATGGCTACACCTTC

J gene: TRBJ1-2
clone size: .
D gene: .
V gene: TRBV11-2
CDR3 protein: CASSDRGQRSGYTF
CDR3 DNA: TGTGCCAGCAGCGATAGAGGACAGAGGAGTGGCTACACCTTC

J gene: TRBJ2-2
clone size: .
D gene: .
V gene: TRBV20-1
CDR3 protein: CSARAIGLRTGELFF
CDR3 DNA: TGCAGTGCTAGAGCAATCGGGTTGCGCACCGGGGAGCTGTTTTTT

J gene: TRBJ2-1
clone size: few
D gene: .
V gene: TRBV3-1
CDR3 protein: CASSRYDASEQFF
CDR3 DNA: TGTGCCAGCAGCCGCTATGACGCCTCGGAGCAGTTCTTC

J gene: TRBJ2-5
clone size: few
D gene: TRBD1
V gene: TRBV24-1
CDR3 protein: CATSVGTGDGETQYF
CDR3 DNA: TGTGCCACCAGTGTCGGGACAGGGGATGGCGAGACCCAGTACTTC

J gene: TRBJ2-1
clone size: few
D gene: TRBD2
V gene: TRBV7-8
CDR3 protein: CASSTSGTGTYNEQFF
CDR3 DNA: TGTGCCAGCAGTACTAGCGGGACGGGGACCTACAATGAGCAGTTCTTC

J gene: TRBJ2-1
clone size: few
D gene: .
V gene: TRBV2
CDR3 protein: CASIWGSSSYNEQFF
CDR3 DNA: TGTGCCAGCATTTGGGGGTCAAGCTCCTACAATGAGCAGTTCTTC

J gene: TRBJ2-3
clone size: many
D gene: TRBD1
V gene: TRBV5-1
CDR3 protein: CASSFNRGRDTQYF
CDR3 DNA: TGCGCCAGCAGCTTCAACAGGGGGCGAGATACGCAGTATTTT

J gene: TRBJ2-1
clone size: few
D gene: .
V gene: TRBV19
CDR3 protein: CASSPAVVSYNEQFF
CDR3 DNA: TGTGCCAGTAGCCCAGCAGTGGTATCTTACAATGAGCAGTTCTTC

J gene: TRBJ2-1
clone size: few
D gene: .
V gene: TRBV7-2
CDR3 protein: CASSPRQASGAGNEQFF
CDR3 DNA: TGTGCCAGCAGCCCCCGTCAAGCTTCGGGGGCAGGAAATGAGCAGTTCTTC

J gene: TRBJ1-1
clone size: .
D gene: .
V gene: TRBV6-5
CDR3 protein: CASSYGGTAFF
CDR3 DNA: TGTGCCAGCAGTTACGGGGGGACAGCTTTCTTT

J gene: TRBJ2-7
clone size: .
D gene: .
V gene: TRBV6-1
CDR3 protein: CASTGALEQYF
CDR3 DNA: TGTGCCAGCACGGGAGCCCTCGAGCAGTACTTC

J gene: TRBJ2-5
clone size: .
D gene: TRBD1
V gene: TRBV5-1
CDR3 protein: CASSPGTGVMYETQYF
CDR3 DNA: TGCGCCAGCAGCCCAGGGACAGGGGTTATGTACGAGACCCAGTACTTC

J gene: TRBJ2-5
clone size: many
D gene: TRBD2
V gene: TRBV7-8
CDR3 protein: CASSLSGWAGVGETQYF
CDR3 DNA: TGTGCCAGCAGCTTATCGGGCTGGGCGGGAGTAGGAGAGACCCAGTACTTC

J gene: TRBJ2-5
clone size: many
D gene: TRBD2
V gene: TRBV3-1
CDR3 protein: CASSQDLASGMETQYF
CDR3 DNA: TGTGCCAGCAGCCAAGATCTTGCTAGCGGGATGGAGACCCAGTACTTC

J gene: TRBJ1-2
clone size: few
D gene: .
V gene: TRBV7-2
CDR3 protein: CASSLAGYGYTF
CDR3 DNA: TGTGCCAGCAGCTTAGCCGGCTATGGCTACACCTTC

J gene: TRBJ1-4
clone size: few
D gene: .
V gene: TRBV6-5
CDR3 protein: CASSHKQGGKLFF
CDR3 DNA: TGTGCCAGCAGTCACAAACAGGGCGGGAAACTGTTTTTT

J gene: TRBJ1-2
clone size: few
D gene: TRBD1
V gene: TRBV7-9
CDR3 protein: CASSSGTGAFGYGYTF
CDR3 DNA: TGTGCCAGCAGCTCTGGGACAGGCGCCTTCGGCTATGGCTACACCTTC

J gene: TRBJ2-1
clone size: few
D gene: TRBD1
V gene: TRBV27
CDR3 protein: CASSSGQVSNEQFF
CDR3 DNA: TGTGCCAGCAGTTCGGGACAGGTCTCCAATGAGCAGTTCTTC

J gene: TRBJ1-2
clone size: few
D gene: TRBD1
V gene: TRBV20-1
CDR3 protein: CSARAGGRAGYTF
CDR3 DNA: TGCAGTGCTAGGGCAGGGGGCAGGGCTGGCTACACCTTC

J gene: TRBJ1-6
clone size: few
D gene: .
V gene: TRBV20-1
CDR3 protein: CSARQHSDSPLHF
CDR3 DNA: TGCAGTGCCCGGCAACATTCGGATTCACCCCTCCACTTT

J gene: TRBJ2-7
clone size: .
D gene: .
V gene: TRBV5-1
CDR3 protein: CASSSILAADSYYEQYF
CDR3 DNA: TGCGCCAGCAGCTCGATACTAGCTGCCGATTCTTACTACGAGCAGTACTTC

J gene: TRBJ1-1
clone size: many
D gene: .
V gene: TRBV20-1
CDR3 protein: CSARDSGNTEAFF
CDR3 DNA: TGCAGTGCTAGAGATTCGGGGAACACTGAAGCTTTCTTT

J gene: TRBJ2-1
clone size: many
D gene: TRBD2
V gene: TRBV28
CDR3 protein: CASSFLRTSGRSNEQFF
CDR3 DNA: TGTGCCAGCAGTTTCCTGAGGACTAGCGGGAGGTCCAATGAGCAGTTCTTC

J gene: TRBJ1-1
clone size: few
D gene: .
V gene: TRBV10-3
CDR3 protein: CAISETGTHEPNTEAFF
CDR3 DNA: TGTGCCATCAGTGAAACCGGGACCCATGAACCGAACACTGAAGCTTTCTTT

J gene: TRBJ2-7
clone size: .
D gene: TRBD2
V gene: TRBV15
CDR3 protein: CATSRDSAGVFEQYF
CDR3 DNA: TGTGCCACCAGCAGAGACTCTGCGGGAGTGTTCGAGCAGTACTTC

J gene: TRBJ2-7
clone size: few
D gene: TRBD2
V gene: TRBV6-2/TRBV6-3
CDR3 protein: CASRFSGGSSYEQYF
CDR3 DNA: TGTGCCAGCAGATTTAGCGGGGGAAGCTCCTACGAGCAGTACTTC